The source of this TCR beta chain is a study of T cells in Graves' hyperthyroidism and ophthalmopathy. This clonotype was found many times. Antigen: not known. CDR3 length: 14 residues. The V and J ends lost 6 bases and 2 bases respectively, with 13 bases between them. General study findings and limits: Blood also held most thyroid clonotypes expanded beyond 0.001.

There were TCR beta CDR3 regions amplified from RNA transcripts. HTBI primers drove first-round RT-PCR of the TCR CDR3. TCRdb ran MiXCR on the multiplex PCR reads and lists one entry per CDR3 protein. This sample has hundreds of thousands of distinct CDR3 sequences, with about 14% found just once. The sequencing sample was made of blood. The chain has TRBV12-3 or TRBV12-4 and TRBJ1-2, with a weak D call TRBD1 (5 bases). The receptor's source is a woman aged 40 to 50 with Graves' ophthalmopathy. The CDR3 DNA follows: TGTGCCAGCAGACCCTCGGGGGGGAACTATGGCTACACCTTC. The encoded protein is CASRPSGGNYGYTF.